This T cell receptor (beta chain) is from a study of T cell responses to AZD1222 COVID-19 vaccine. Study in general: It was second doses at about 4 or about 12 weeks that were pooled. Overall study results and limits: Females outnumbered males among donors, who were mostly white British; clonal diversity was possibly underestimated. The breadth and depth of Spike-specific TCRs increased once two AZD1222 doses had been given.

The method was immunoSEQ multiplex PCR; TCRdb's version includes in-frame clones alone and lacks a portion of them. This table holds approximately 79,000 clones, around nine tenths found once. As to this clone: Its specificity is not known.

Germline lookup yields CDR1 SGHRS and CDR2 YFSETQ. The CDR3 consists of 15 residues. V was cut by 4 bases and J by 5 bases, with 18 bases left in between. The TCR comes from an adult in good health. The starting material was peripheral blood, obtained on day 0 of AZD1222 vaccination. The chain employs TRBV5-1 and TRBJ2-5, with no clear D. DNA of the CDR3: TGCGCCAGCAGCCCAGCTCCGCAGCAGAAGGAGACCCAGTACTTC. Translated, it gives CASSPAPQQKETQYF.